A single sample gave rise to the 3 T cell receptor beta chains below, sequenced in a study of cytomegalovirus exposure and HLA in healthy donors. Primers included in the PCR were 60 Vbeta and 13 Jbeta primers. Here immunoSEQ multiplex PCR was the method, and the copy in TCRdb shows in-frame clones only, minus some. The table includes about 160,000 clones, approximately 88% detected once. Sequenced sample: PBMCs. All receptors derive from a woman younger than 30 in good health and CMV-seronegative.

This chain connects TRBV4-2 to TRBJ2-3, with TRBD2 matching over 15 bases. Losses at the gene ends were 6 bases for V and 3 bases for J; bases not matched to a gene: 7. Looked up from germline, CDR1 is LGHNA and CDR2 is YNFKEQ. The CDR3 extends over 17 amino acids. CDR3 in DNA: TGTGCCAGCAGGGGGGGGACTAGCGGGGGGACAACAGATACGCAGTATTTT. Amino acids: CASRGGTSGGTTDTQYF.

The chain is built from TRBV6-1 and TRBJ2-5; tentative D call: TRBD1 (6 bases). V lost 6 bases, J lost 4 bases, and 18 bases lay in between. The germline gives CDR1 MNHNS, CDR2 SASEGT. This CDR3 comprises 15 residues. The CDR3 reads CASSPSDSRRETQYF. As DNA, the CDR3 is TGTGCCAGCAGCCCTTCGGACAGCCGGAGAGAGACCCAGTACTTC.

The chain has TRBV7-2 and TRBJ2-7; D is possibly TRBD2 (6 bases). The CDR3 runs 15 residues. V lost 5 bases and J 2 bases, leaving 16 bases between the germline ends. Germline CDR1 SGHTA, CDR2 FQGNSA. The CDR3 DNA is TGTGCCAGCAGCCCTAGTCCGGGGGAAACCTACGAGCAGTACTTC. This encodes CASSPSPGETYEQYF. Filled out from reference TRBV7-2 and TRBJ2-7, the complete variable domain reads GAGVSQSPSNKVTEKGKDVELRCDPISGHTALYWYRQSLGQGLEFLIYFQGNSAPDKSGLPSDRFSAERTGGSVSTLTIQRTQQEDSAVYLCASSPSPGETYEQYFGPGTRLTVT.